The rows below give T cell receptor beta chains drawn from one sample of a study of cytomegalovirus exposure and HLA in healthy donors. TCRdb's copy holds only in-frame clones and misses some; the assay was immunoSEQ multiplex PCR. The sample gives some 90,000 clones, around 70% of which show up once; 2% to 3% is in the top ten. Material: PBMCs. The source is a man in his forties or fifties in good health and CMV-seronegative. Both conserved end residues are part of each CDR3. Fields, in order: CDR3 protein, CDR3 DNA, clone size, V gene, CDR3 length, J gene, D gene. A D gene is named only where the DNA matches it firmly. Clone size appears in some rows only: once, few, many, or a class for an expanded clone.

CASSYSPGQKTGELFF,TGTGCTAGCAGCTACTCCCCGGGACAGAAAACGGGGGAGCTGTTTTTT,few,TRBV7-7,16,TRBJ2-2,TRBD1
CASSPKEGAGFTEAFF,TGTGCCAGCTCACCAAAAGAGGGCGCCGGCTTCACTGAAGCTTTCTTT,-,TRBV18,16,TRBJ1-1,-
CASSVMTGGQNTGELFF,TGTGCCAGCAGCGTCATGACGGGGGGGCAGAACACCGGGGAGCTGTTTTTT,-,TRBV9,17,TRBJ2-2,TRBD2
CASSQDRRTGGKLVAYEQYF,TGTGCCAGCAGCCAAGATCGGAGGACAGGGGGAAAACTCGTGGCTTACGAGCAGTACTTC,-,TRBV14,20,TRBJ2-7,TRBD1
CASSWDSNTGELFF,TGCGCCAGCAGCTGGGACAGCAACACCGGGGAGCTGTTTTTT,-,TRBV5-1,14,TRBJ2-2,TRBD1
CASSLGSGSMNTEAFF,TGCGCCAGCAGCTTGGGGTCAGGCTCGATGAACACTGAAGCTTTCTTT,-,TRBV5-1,16,TRBJ1-1,-
CSVEDQGLATSAAQYF,TGCAGCGTTGAAGATCAAGGACTAGCGACCTCAGCCGCGCAGTATTTT,-,TRBV29-1,16,TRBJ2-3,TRBD2
CASSPGTGQNIQYF,TGTGCCAGTAGTCCCGGGACAGGGCAAAACATTCAGTACTTC,few,TRBV19,14,TRBJ2-4,TRBD1
CASSPGTGRETQYF,TGTGCCAGCTCACCCGGGACAGGGAGGGAGACCCAGTACTTC,-,TRBV18,14,TRBJ2-5,TRBD1
CASRGTVINEKLFF,TGTGCCAGCAGAGGGACAGTCATTAATGAAAAACTGTTTTTT,few,TRBV28,14,TRBJ1-4,TRBD1
CASSVRGSGGETQYF,TGTGCCAGCAGCGTTAGGGGTAGCGGCGGAGAGACCCAGTACTTC,-,TRBV9,15,TRBJ2-5,-
CASGPLLSYEQYF,TGTGCTAGTGGGCCACTCCTCTCCTACGAGCAGTACTTC,-,TRBV12-5,13,TRBJ2-7,-
CASTASYGYTF,TGTGCCAGCACCGCGAGCTATGGCTACACCTTC,-,TRBV7-9,11,TRBJ1-2,-
CAISASGQDYGYTF,TGTGCCATCAGTGCCTCCGGACAGGACTATGGCTACACCTTC,few,TRBV10-3,14,TRBJ1-2,TRBD1
CAWSVQRDPPLHF,TGTGCCTGGAGTGTACAACGGGATCCACCCCTCCACTTT,-,TRBV30,13,TRBJ1-6,-
CASSADPTSGSMKQYF,TGTGCCAGCAGTGCCGACCCGACTAGCGGGAGTATGAAGCAGTACTTC,-,TRBV25-1,16,TRBJ2-7,TRBD2
CASSYAAGGGKETQYF,TGTGCCAGCAGTTACGCAGCGGGGGGGGGTAAAGAGACCCAGTACTTC,-,TRBV6-5,16,TRBJ2-5,TRBD2
CASSSPASRGTQYF,TGTGCCAGCAGCTCACCGGCCTCCCGAGGGACCCAGTACTTC,few,TRBV5-4,14,TRBJ2-5,-
CASSGWDSRSGANVLTF,TGTGCCAGCAGTGGATGGGACAGCCGCTCTGGGGCCAACGTCCTGACTTTC,-,TRBV6-1,17,TRBJ2-6,TRBD1
CASSIGTGGHYEQYF,TGTGCCAGTAGTATTGGGACAGGGGGTCACTACGAGCAGTACTTC,-,TRBV19,15,TRBJ2-7,TRBD1
CASSYLAGAEHEQFF,TGCGCCAGCAGCTATTTAGCGGGTGCGGAACATGAGCAGTTCTTC,-,TRBV5-1,15,TRBJ2-1,TRBD2
CASSPKTGTNNEQFF,TGTGCCAGCTCACCGAAGACAGGGACCAACAATGAGCAGTTCTTC,-,TRBV18,15,TRBJ2-1,TRBD1
CASSLDRDNSPLHF,TGTGCCAGCAGCCTAGACAGGGATAATTCACCCCTCCACTTT,-,TRBV7-9,14,TRBJ1-6,TRBD1
CASSDYRTVSYEQYF,TGTGCCAGCTCGGATTACAGAACAGTCTCCTACGAGCAGTACTTC,few,TRBV7-9,15,TRBJ2-7,-
CASSFSSGANVLTF,TGTGCCAGCAGCTTCAGCTCTGGGGCCAACGTCCTGACTTTC,few,TRBV13,14,TRBJ2-6,-
CASSALGLAVDTQYF,TGCGCCAGCAGTGCCCTGGGACTAGCGGTAGATACGCAGTATTTT,-,TRBV10-2,15,TRBJ2-3,TRBD2
CASSVTDSTDTQYF,TGTGCCAGTAGCGTGACAGATAGCACAGATACGCAGTATTTT,-,TRBV19,14,TRBJ2-3,-
CASSLLDRVGYIQYF,TGTGCCAGCAGTTTACTGGACAGGGTGGGGTACATTCAGTACTTC,-,TRBV28,15,TRBJ2-4,TRBD1
CASSHPGGPRDEQFF,TGCGCCAGCAGCCACCCGGGAGGTCCCCGGGATGAGCAGTTCTTC,once,TRBV4-1,15,TRBJ2-1,TRBD2
CASSPGTNVVNEQFF,TGCGCCAGCAGCCCCGGGACTAACGTTGTCAATGAGCAGTTCTTC,-,TRBV5-1,15,TRBJ2-1,TRBD2
CASNGGGPWKAFF,TGTGCCAGCAACGGGGGGGGCCCGTGGAAAGCTTTCTTT,-,TRBV28,13,TRBJ1-1,-
CASSSRTEADGYTF,TGTGCCAGCAGCTCCCGGACAGAAGCCGATGGCTACACCTTC,-,TRBV7-9,14,TRBJ1-2,-
CASSLGQENTEAFF,TGTGCCAGCAGTTTGGGACAGGAAAACACTGAAGCTTTCTTT,-,TRBV27,14,TRBJ1-1,TRBD1
CASSFTGTGREQFF,TGTGCCAGTAGTTTCACGGGGACAGGGCGAGAGCAGTTCTTC,-,TRBV19,14,TRBJ2-1,TRBD1
CASSQDSSGGRTDTQYF,TGTGCCAGCAGCCAAGATTCTAGCGGGGGGAGGACAGATACGCAGTATTTT,medium-sized,TRBV4-2,17,TRBJ2-3,TRBD2
CASSQEWVIRGLAGAYNEQFF,TGCGCCAGCAGCCAAGAATGGGTAATTAGAGGGCTAGCGGGGGCCTACAATGAGCAGTTCTTC,-,TRBV4-3,21,TRBJ2-1,TRBD2
CASSKGVRGRPLEQYF,TGTGCCAGCAGCAAAGGGGTCCGCGGGAGGCCGCTCGAGCAGTACTTC,-,TRBV21-1,16,TRBJ2-7,-
CASSRQEYNEQFF,TGCGCCAGCAGTAGACAAGAATACAATGAGCAGTTCTTC,few,TRBV10-1,13,TRBJ2-1,-
CASSWREGPDTQYF,TGTGCCAGTAGCTGGAGGGAGGGTCCAGATACGCAGTATTTT,-,TRBV19,14,TRBJ2-3,TRBD2
CASRPGGTSSPLHF,TGTGCCAGCAGGCCAGGAGGGACGAGTTCACCCCTCCACTTT,-,TRBV6-4,14,TRBJ1-6,-
CASSTETSGGADTQYF,TGTGCCAGCAGCACCGAGACTAGCGGGGGTGCAGATACGCAGTATTTT,-,TRBV9,16,TRBJ2-3,TRBD2
CASSATGSYNEQFF,TGTGCCAGCAGCGCTACGGGCTCCTACAATGAGCAGTTCTTC,-,TRBV27,14,TRBJ2-1,-
CASSENRNTEAFF,TGCGCCAGCAGTGAGAACAGGAACACTGAAGCTTTCTTT,-,TRBV10-2,13,TRBJ1-1,-
CASSSRLRDRASGELFF,TGTGCCAGCAGCTCGCGGCTTCGGGACAGGGCGTCCGGGGAGCTGTTTTTT,-,TRBV7-6,17,TRBJ2-2,TRBD1
CASSIIGQGTYEQYF,TGTGCCAGTAGTATAATCGGACAGGGCACCTACGAGCAGTACTTC,-,TRBV19,15,TRBJ2-7,TRBD1
CASSGQENTEAFF,TGCGCCAGCAGTGGACAAGAGAACACTGAAGCTTTCTTT,-,TRBV10-1,13,TRBJ1-1,-
CASSPSRDRDGGQETQYF,TGTGCCAGCAGTCCCTCCCGGGACAGGGATGGGGGCCAAGAGACCCAGTACTTC,-,TRBV6-7,18,TRBJ2-5,TRBD1
CASSIQGASDTQYF,TGTGCCAGTAGTATTCAGGGGGCCTCAGATACGCAGTATTTT,few,TRBV19,14,TRBJ2-3,TRBD1
CASSEGSGGDTYSDRYNSPLHF,TGCGCCAGCAGTGAGGGGAGTGGGGGGGACACTTACTCTGATAGGTATAATTCACCCCTCCACTTT,-,TRBV10-2,22,TRBJ1-6,-